This TCR beta chain was retrieved from a study of cytomegalovirus exposure and HLA in healthy donors. Study background: Earlier results showed approximately 110 million unique TCR beta sequences derived from some 190 million T cells.

Amplification used 60 Vbeta primers and 13 Jbeta primers. Repertoires were generated with immunoSEQ multiplex PCR, while TCRdb's copy carries only in-frame clones and drops some. This repertoire shows some 120,000 clones, about 74% found once; its top ten account for approximately 6%. Looked up from germline, CDR1 is SNHLY and CDR2 is FYNNEI. V dropped 7 bases and J dropped 3 bases, with 11 bases sitting between them. The CDR3 is made up of 13 amino acids. This TCR derives from a woman aged 50 to 65 in good health and CMV-seropositive. Sequenced sample: PBMCs. The chain employs TRBV2 and TRBJ2-3; D is perhaps TRBD1 (5 bases). CDR3 DNA sequence: TGTGCCAGCATGTCAGGGCGTACAGATACGCAGTATTTT. Its translation: CASMSGRTDTQYF.